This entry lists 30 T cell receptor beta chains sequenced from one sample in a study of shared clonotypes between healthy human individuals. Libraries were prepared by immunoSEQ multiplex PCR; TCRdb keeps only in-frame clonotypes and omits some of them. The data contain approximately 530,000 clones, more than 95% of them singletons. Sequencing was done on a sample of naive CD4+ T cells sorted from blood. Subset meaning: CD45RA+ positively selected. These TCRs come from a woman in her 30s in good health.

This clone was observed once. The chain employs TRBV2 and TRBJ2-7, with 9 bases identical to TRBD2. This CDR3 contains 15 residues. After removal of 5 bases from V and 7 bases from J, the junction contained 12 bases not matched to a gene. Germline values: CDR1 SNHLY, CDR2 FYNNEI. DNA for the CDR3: TGTGCCAGCAGTCCGGCTAGCGGGACCCGGGGGGAGCAGTACTTC. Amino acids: CASSPASGTRGEQYF.

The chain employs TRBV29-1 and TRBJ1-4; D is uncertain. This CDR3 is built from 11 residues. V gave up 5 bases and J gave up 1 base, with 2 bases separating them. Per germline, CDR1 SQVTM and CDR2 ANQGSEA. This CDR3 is CSVLTNEKLFF. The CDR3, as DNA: TGCAGCGTTTTAACTAATGAAAAACTGTTTTTT.

In nucleotides, the CDR3 is TGCGCCAGCAAAAAAGGTCGGGAGCAGCCCCAGCATTTT. As protein: CASKKGREQPQHF. This chain links TRBV10-2 with TRBJ1-5, with D hard to call. The V and J ends lost 7 bases and 7 bases respectively, with 14 bases between them. CDR3 size: 13 residues. Germline V lookup: CDR1 WSHSY, CDR2 SAAADI.

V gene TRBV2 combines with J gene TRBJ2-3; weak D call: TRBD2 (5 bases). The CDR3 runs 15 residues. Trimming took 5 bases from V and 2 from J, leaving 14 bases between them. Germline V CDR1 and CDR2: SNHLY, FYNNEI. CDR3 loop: CASSPQRGFTDTQYF. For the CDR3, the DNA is TGTGCCAGCAGTCCACAACGGGGATTCACAGATACGCAGTATTTT.

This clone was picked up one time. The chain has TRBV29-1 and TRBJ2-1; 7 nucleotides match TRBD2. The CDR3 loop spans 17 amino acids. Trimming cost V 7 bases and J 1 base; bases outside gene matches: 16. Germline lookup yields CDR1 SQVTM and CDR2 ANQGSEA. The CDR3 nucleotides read TGCAGCGCCCCGGTTTGGACGGGAGGCAAATCCTACAATGAGCAGTTCTTC. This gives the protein CSAPVWTGGKSYNEQFF.

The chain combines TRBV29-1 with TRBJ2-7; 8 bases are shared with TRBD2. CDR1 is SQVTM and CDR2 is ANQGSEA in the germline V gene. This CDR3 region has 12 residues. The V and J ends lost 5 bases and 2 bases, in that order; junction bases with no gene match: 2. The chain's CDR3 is CSVLAGPYEQYF. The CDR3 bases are TGCAGCGTTTTAGCGGGACCCTACGAGCAGTACTTC.

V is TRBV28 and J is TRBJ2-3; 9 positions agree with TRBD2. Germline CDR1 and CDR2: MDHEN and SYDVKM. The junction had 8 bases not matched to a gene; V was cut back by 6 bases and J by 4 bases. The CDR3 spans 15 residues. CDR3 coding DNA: TGTGCCAGCAGGGACGGACTAGCGATCCCAGATACGCAGTATTTT. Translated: CASRDGLAIPDTQYF.

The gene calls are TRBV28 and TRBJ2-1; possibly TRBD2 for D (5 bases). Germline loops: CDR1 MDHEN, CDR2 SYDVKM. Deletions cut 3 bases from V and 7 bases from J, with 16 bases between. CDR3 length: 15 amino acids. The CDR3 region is CASSFLPSLGNEQFF. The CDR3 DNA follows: TGTGCCAGCAGTTTTTTGCCTAGCCTTGGTAATGAGCAGTTCTTC.

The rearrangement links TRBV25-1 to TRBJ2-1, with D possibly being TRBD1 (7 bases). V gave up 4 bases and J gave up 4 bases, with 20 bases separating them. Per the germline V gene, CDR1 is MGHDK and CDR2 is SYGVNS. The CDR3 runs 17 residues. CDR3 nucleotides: TGTGCCAGCAGTGTAATTCCTAGGCAGGGGGGTTACAATGAGCAGTTCTTC. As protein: CASSVIPRQGGYNEQFF.

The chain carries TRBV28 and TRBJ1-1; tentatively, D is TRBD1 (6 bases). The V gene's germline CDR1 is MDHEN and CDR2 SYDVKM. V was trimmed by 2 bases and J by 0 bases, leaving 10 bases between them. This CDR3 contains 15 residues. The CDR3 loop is CASSLQGMVNTEAFF. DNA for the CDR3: TGTGCCAGCAGTTTACAGGGGATGGTGAACACTGAAGCTTTCTTT.

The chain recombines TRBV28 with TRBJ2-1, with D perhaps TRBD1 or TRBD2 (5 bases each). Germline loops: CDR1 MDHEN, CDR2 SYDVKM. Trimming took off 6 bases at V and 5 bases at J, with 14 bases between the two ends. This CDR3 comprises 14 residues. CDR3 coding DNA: TGTGCCAGCAGCCGTAGACGGGACGACAATGAGCAGTTCTTC. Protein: CASSRRRDDNEQFF.

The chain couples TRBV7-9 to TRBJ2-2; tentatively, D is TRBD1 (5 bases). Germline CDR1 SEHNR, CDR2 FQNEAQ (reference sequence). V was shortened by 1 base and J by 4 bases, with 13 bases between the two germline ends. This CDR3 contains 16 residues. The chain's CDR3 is CASSLVQGGGTGELFF. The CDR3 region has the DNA TGTGCCAGCAGCTTAGTTCAGGGCGGTGGCACCGGGGAGCTGTTTTTT.

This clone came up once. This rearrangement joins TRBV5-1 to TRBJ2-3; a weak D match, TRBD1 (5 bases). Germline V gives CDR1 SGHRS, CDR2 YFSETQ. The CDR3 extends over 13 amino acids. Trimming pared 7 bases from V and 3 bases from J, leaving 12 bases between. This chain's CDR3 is CASVLAGTDTQYF. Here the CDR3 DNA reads TGCGCCAGCGTTTTAGCAGGGACAGATACGCAGTATTTT.

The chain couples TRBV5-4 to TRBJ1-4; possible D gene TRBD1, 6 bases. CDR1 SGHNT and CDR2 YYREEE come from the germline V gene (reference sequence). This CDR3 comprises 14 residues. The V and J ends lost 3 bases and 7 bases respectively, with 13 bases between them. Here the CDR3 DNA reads TGTGCCAGCAGCTCGACAGGAGTGGTTGAAAAACTGTTTTTT. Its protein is CASSSTGVVEKLFF.

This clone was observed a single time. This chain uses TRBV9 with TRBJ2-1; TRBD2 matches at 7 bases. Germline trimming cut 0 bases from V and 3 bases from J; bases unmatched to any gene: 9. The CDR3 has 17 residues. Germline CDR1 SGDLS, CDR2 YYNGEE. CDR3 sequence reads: CASSVGLRGRVYNEQFF. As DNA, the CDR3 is TGTGCCAGCAGCGTAGGGTTACGAGGGAGGGTCTACAATGAGCAGTTCTTC.

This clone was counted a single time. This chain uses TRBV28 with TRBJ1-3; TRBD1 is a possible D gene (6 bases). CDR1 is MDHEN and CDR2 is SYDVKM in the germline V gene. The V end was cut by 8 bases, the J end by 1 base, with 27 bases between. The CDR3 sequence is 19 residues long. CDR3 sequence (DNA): TGTGCCAGCCGCACAGCCCCGGGGGCGCTTATTGGATCTGGAAACACCATATATTTT. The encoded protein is CASRTAPGALIGSGNTIYF.

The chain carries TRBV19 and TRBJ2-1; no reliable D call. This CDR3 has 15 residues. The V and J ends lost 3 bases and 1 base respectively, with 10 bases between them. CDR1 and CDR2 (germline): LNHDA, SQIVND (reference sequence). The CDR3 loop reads CASSIKGRSYNEQFF. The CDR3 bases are TGTGCCAGTAGTATTAAGGGTCGATCCTACAATGAGCAGTTCTTC. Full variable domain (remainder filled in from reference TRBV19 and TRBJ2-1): DGGITQSPKYLFRKEGQNVTLSCEQNLNHDAMYWYRQDPGQGLRLIYYSQIVNDFQKGDIAEGYSVSREKKESFPLTVTSAQKNPTAFYLCASSIKGRSYNEQFFGPGTRLTVL.

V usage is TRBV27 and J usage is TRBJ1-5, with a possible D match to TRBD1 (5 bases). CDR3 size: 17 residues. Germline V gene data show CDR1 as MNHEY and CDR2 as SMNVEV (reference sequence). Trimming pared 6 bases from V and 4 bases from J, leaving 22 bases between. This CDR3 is CASSQGGGRRLNQPQHF. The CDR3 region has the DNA TGTGCCAGCAGCCAGGGTGGGGGGAGGAGGCTGAATCAGCCCCAGCATTTT.

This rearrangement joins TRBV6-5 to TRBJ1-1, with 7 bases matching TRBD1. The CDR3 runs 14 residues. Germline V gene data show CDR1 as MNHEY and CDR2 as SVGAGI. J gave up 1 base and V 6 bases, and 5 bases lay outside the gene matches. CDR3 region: CASSHHRGNTEAFF. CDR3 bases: TGTGCCAGCAGCCATCACAGGGGGAACACTGAAGCTTTCTTT.

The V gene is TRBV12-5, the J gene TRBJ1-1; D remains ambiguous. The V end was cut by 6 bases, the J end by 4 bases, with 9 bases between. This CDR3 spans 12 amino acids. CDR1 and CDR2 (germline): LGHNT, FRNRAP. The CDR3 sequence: CASGTAGTEAFF. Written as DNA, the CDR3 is TGTGCTAGTGGCACCGCCGGCACTGAAGCTTTCTTT.

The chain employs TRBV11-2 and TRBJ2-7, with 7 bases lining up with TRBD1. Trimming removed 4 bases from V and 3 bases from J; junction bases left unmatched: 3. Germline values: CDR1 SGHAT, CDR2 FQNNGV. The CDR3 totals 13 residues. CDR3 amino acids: CASSSRTGYEQYF. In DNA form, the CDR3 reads TGTGCCAGCAGCTCCCGGACAGGCTACGAGCAGTACTTC.

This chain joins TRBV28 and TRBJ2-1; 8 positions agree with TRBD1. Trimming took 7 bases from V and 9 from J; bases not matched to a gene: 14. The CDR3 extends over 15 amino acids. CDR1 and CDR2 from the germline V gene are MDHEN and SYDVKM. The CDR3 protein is CASMAPRQGYAEQFF. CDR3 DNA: TGTGCCAGCATGGCCCCCCGACAGGGGTACGCTGAGCAGTTCTTC.

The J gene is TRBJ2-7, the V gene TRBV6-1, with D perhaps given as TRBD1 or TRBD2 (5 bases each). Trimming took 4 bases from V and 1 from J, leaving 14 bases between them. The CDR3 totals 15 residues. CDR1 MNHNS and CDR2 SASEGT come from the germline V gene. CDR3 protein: CASSATRDGSYEQYF. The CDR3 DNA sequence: TGTGCCAGCAGTGCCACCCGGGACGGGTCCTACGAGCAGTACTTC.

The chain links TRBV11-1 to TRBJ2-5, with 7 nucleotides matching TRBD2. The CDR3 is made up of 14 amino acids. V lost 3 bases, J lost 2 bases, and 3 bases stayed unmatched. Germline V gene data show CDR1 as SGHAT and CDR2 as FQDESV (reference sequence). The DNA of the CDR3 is TGTGCCAGCAGCTTTGAACTAGCGCAAGAGACCCAGTACTTC. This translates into CASSFELAQETQYF.

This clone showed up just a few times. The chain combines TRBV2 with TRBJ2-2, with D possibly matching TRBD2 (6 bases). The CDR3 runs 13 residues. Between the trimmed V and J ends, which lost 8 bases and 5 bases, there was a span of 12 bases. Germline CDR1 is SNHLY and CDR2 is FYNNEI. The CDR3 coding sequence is TGTGCCAGCGCCGGGGGTAGGACCGGGGAGCTGTTTTTT. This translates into CASAGGRTGELFF. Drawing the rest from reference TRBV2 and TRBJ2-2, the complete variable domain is EPEVTQTPSHQVTQMGQEVILRCVPISNHLYFYWYRQILGQKVEFLVSFYNNEISEKSEIFDDQFSVERPDGSNFTLKIRSTKLEDSAMYFCASAGGRTGELFFGEGSRLTVL.

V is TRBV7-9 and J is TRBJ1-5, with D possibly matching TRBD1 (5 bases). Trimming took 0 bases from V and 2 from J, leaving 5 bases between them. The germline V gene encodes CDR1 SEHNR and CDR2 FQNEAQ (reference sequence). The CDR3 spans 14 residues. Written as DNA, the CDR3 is TGTGCCAGCAGCTTAGCAGGGGGCAATCAGCCCCAGCATTTT. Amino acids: CASSLAGGNQPQHF.

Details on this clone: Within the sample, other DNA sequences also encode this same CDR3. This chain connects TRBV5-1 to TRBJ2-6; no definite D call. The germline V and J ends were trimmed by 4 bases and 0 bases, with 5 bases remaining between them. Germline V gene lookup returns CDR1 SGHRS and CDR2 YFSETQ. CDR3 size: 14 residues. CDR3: CASSPSSGANVLTF. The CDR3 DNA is TGCGCCAGCAGCCCTAGCTCTGGGGCCAACGTCCTGACTTTC.

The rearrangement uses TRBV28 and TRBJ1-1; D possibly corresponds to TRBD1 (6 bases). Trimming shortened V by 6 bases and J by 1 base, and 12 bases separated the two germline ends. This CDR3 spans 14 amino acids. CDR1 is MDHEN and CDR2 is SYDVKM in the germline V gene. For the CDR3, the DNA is TGTGCCAGCAGCCTCATACAGGGGAACACTGAAGCTTTCTTT. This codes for CASSLIQGNTEAFF.

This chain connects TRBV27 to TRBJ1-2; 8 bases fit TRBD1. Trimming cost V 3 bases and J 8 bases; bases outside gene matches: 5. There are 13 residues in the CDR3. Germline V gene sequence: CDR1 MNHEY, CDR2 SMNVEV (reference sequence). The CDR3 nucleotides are TGTGCCAGCAGTTTCCAGGGGGCGGTGGGCTACACCTTC. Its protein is CASSFQGAVGYTF.

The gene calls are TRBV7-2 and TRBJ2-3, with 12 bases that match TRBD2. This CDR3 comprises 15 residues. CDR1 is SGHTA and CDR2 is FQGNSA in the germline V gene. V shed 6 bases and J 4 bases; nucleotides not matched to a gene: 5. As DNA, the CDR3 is TGTGCCAGCAGGTGGACTAGCGGGATCCCAGATACGCAGTATTTT. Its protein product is CASRWTSGIPDTQYF.